The 26 T cell receptor beta chains reported below all come from one sample, sequenced in a study of cytomegalovirus exposure and HLA in healthy donors. The primer mix had 60 Vbeta and 13 Jbeta primers. The assay was immunoSEQ multiplex PCR, and TCRdb's table has in-frame clones only and misses some. The table lists about 190,000 clones, about four fifths of them singletons. The sample consisted of PBMCs. Source of these receptors: a woman between 50 and 59 years old in good health and CMV-seropositive.

The V call is TRBV11-2, the J call TRBJ1-3, with no clear D. This CDR3 comprises 17 residues. V was shortened by 0 bases and J by 4 bases, with 16 bases between the two germline ends. Germline V CDR1 and CDR2: SGHAT, FQNNGV. As DNA, the CDR3 is TGTGCCAGCAGCTTAGATTTGCAGGCCGCGGGGGGAAACACCATATATTTT. Its translation is CASSLDLQAAGGNTIYF.

This clone showed up just a few times. The chain employs TRBV5-4 and TRBJ1-6, with D possibly matching TRBD1 (5 bases). This CDR3 contains 14 residues. V lost 4 bases and J lost 7, with 12 bases in between. Per germline, CDR1 SGHNT and CDR2 YYREEE (reference sequence). This CDR3 is CASSPMAGNSPLHF. The CDR3 coding sequence is TGTGCCAGCAGCCCCATGGCAGGGAATTCACCCCTCCACTTT.

V gene TRBV4-1 combines with J gene TRBJ2-5; 11 bases are a match to TRBD2. Germline trimming cut 2 bases from V and 5 bases from J; bases unmatched to any gene: 7. This CDR3 has 16 amino acids. Germline lookup yields CDR1 MGHRA and CDR2 YSYEKL. The CDR3 nucleotides read TGCGCCAGCAGCCAAAATAGCGGGGGGGACGGGGAGACCCAGTACTTC. This sequence encodes CASSQNSGGDGETQYF.

The chain links TRBV2 to TRBJ2-2; D is undetermined. Germline CDR1 reads SNHLY; CDR2 reads FYNNEI. V dropped 3 bases and J dropped 5 bases, with 7 bases sitting between them. The CDR3 spans 13 residues. The CDR3, as DNA: TGTGCCAGCAGTGAGAAGGAGACCGGGGAGCTGTTTTTT. Its protein is CASSEKETGELFF.

The J gene is TRBJ1-5, the V gene TRBV2; 9 bases match TRBD1. This CDR3 contains 15 residues. V lost 3 bases and J lost 5; bases outside the gene matches: 5. Per germline, CDR1 SNHLY and CDR2 FYNNEI. CDR3 loop: CASSEHRGLDQPQHF. The CDR3 nucleotides read TGTGCCAGCAGTGAGCACAGGGGGCTGGATCAGCCCCAGCATTTT.

The gene calls are TRBV19 and TRBJ1-4; D is unresolved. V lost 1 base, J lost 3 bases, and 12 bases lay in between. This CDR3 is built from 16 residues. Germline CDR1 reads LNHDA; CDR2 reads SQIVND (reference sequence). CDR3 residues: CASSIARATANEKLFF. In DNA form, the CDR3 reads TGTGCCAGTAGTATAGCCCGTGCCACTGCTAATGAAAAACTGTTTTTT.

With regard to this clone: Other DNA sequences in the same sample also yield this CDR3. The chain recombines TRBV5-1 with TRBJ2-2; D remains unclear. CDR1 SGHRS and CDR2 YFSETQ come from the germline V gene. The CDR3 loop spans 13 amino acids. Trimming left V 0 bases short and J 2 bases short, with 2 bases between. CDR3 nucleotides: TGCGCCAGCAGCTTGGCAAACACCGGGGAGCTGTTTTTT. This sequence encodes CASSLANTGELFF.

This clone was counted a single time. The rearrangement uses TRBV5-5 and TRBJ2-7; 7 bases map to TRBD1. The CDR3 length is 17 residues. Germline loops: CDR1 SGHKS, CDR2 YYEKEE (reference sequence). Trimming removed 1 base from V and 1 base from J; junction bases left unmatched: 11. The CDR3: CASSLSVRDSLSYEQYF. CDR3 nucleotide sequence: TGTGCCAGCAGCTTGTCAGTCCGGGACAGCCTTTCCTACGAGCAGTACTTC.

V and J are TRBV30 and TRBJ1-6, with 7 nucleotides matching TRBD1. The germline gives CDR1 GTSNPN, CDR2 SVGIG (reference sequence). This CDR3 has 17 residues. Trimming removed 0 bases from V and 13 bases from J; junction bases left unmatched: 18. The CDR3 loop is CAWSVPVLRGLQLPLHF. The CDR3 nucleotides are TGTGCCTGGAGTGTACCCGTCCTTAGGGGGCTACAATTGCCCCTCCACTTT.

The chain uses TRBV18 and TRBJ2-7; D may be TRBD2 (6 bases). V lost 3 bases to trimming and J lost 6 bases, with 12 bases between them. Per the germline V gene, CDR1 is KGHSH and CDR2 is LQKENI. The CDR3 spans 13 residues. The CDR3 sequence: CASSPLAKGEQYF. The CDR3 bases are TGTGCCAGCTCACCGCTAGCGAAGGGCGAGCAGTACTTC. The full variable domain, rest sourced from reference TRBV18 and TRBJ2-7, is NAGVMQNPRHLVRRRGQEARLRCSPMKGHSHVYWYRQLPEEGLKFMVYLQKENIIDESGMPKERFSAEFPKEGPSILRIQQVVRGDSAAYFCASSPLAKGEQYFGPGTRLTVT.

The rearrangement uses TRBV7-7 and TRBJ2-2, with TRBD2 matching 9 bases. J gave up 6 bases and V 4 bases, and 3 bases lay outside the gene matches. The CDR3 contains 14 residues. From germline, CDR1 is SSHAT and CDR2 FNYEAQ (reference sequence). The CDR3 here is CASSSGGGAGELFF. The CDR3 region has the DNA TGTGCCAGCAGCTCCGGCGGGGGGGCCGGGGAGCTGTTTTTT. Together with reference TRBV7-7 and TRBJ2-2, the CDR3 gives the full variable domain: GAGVSQSPRYKVTKRGQDVTLRCDPISSHATLYWYQQALGQGPEFLTYFNYEAQPDKSGLPSDRFSAERPEGSISTLTIQRTEQRDSAMYRCASSSGGGAGELFFGEGSRLTVL.

The V and J genes are TRBV7-2 and TRBJ1-2; TRBD1 aligns across 9 bases. The CDR3 is 15 residues long. Trimming took 5 bases from V and 8 from J; bases not matched to a gene: 12. The germline V gene encodes CDR1 SGHTA and CDR2 FQGNSA. In nucleotides, the CDR3 is TGTGCCAGCAGCCCTCAACCGGGACAGGGATCCGGCTACACCTTC. It is translated as CASSPQPGQGSGYTF.

Points on this clone: This is likely a read error, given that the CDR3 carries no conserved phenylalanine or tryptophan at its end. V usage is TRBV5-1 and J usage is TRBJ1-6; 7 bases align to TRBD1. Germline V gene lookup returns CDR1 SGHRS and CDR2 YFSETQ. This CDR3 is 14 amino acids long. J gave up 4 bases and V 6 bases, and 4 bases lay outside the gene matches. CDR3 amino acids: CASTGTDYNSPLHS. Here the CDR3 DNA reads TGCGCCAGCACTGGGACAGATTATAATTCACCCCTCCACTCT.

The chain is built from TRBV6-5 and TRBJ1-6, with 9 bases fitting TRBD1. This CDR3 has 14 residues. Germline assignment: CDR1 MNHEY and CDR2 SVGAGI. The J segment lost 8 bases and the V segment lost 5 bases, leaving 4 bases of the junction unmatched. In DNA form, the CDR3 reads TGTGCCAGCAGTACAGGGGGCGAGTATTCACCCCTCCACTTT. Its translation: CASSTGGEYSPLHF.

The chain couples TRBV27 to TRBJ1-1; the match to TRBD1 covers 8 bases. This CDR3 region has 15 residues. Germline CDR1 is MNHEY and CDR2 is SMNVEV (reference sequence). The V segment lost 7 bases and the J segment 4 bases; nucleotides outside the gene matches: 11. CDR3 amino acids: CASNRAGQAGTEAFF. The CDR3 DNA reads as TGTGCCAGCAACCGAGCGGGACAGGCGGGCACTGAAGCTTTCTTT.

This chain links TRBV7-2 with TRBJ1-6; 8 nucleotides align to TRBD1. The CDR3 extends over 12 amino acids. V shed 3 bases and J 11 bases; nucleotides not matched to a gene: 0. The germline CDR1 and CDR2 sequences are SGHTA and FQGNSA. The CDR3 sequence is CASSLTGAPLHF. In nucleotides, the CDR3 is TGTGCCAGCAGCTTGACAGGGGCACCCCTCCACTTT.

The chain uses TRBV6-6 and TRBJ2-1; D call uncertain. Germline values: CDR1 MNHNY, CDR2 SVGAGI (reference sequence). V gave up 4 bases and J gave up 4 bases, with 8 bases separating them. The CDR3 sequence is 13 residues long. CDR3 region: CASSLIVYNEQFF. In DNA, the CDR3 is TGTGCCAGCAGTTTAATAGTTTACAATGAGCAGTTCTTC.

The chain couples TRBV7-9 to TRBJ1-2; tentative D call: TRBD1 (6 bases). The CDR3 runs to 15 residues. The V end was cut by 5 bases, the J end by 2 bases, with 15 bases between. The germline V gene has CDR1 SEHNR and CDR2 FQNEAQ (reference sequence). The CDR3 sequence: CASSKGQLVNYGYTF. Here the CDR3 DNA reads TGTGCCAGCAGCAAAGGACAGCTCGTCAACTATGGCTACACCTTC.

The chain joins TRBV29-1 to TRBJ2-2, with D uncertain. The CDR3 length is 12 residues. V lost 5 bases and J lost 2, with 6 bases in between. Germline V gives CDR1 SQVTM, CDR2 ANQGSEA. CDR3 DNA: TGCAGCGTTTCGGTAAACACCGGGGAGCTGTTTTTT. It encodes CSVSVNTGELFF.

The rearrangement uses TRBV7-9 and TRBJ1-2; 12 bases line up with TRBD1. Unmatched junction bases numbered 2, after V lost 5 bases and J lost 7 bases. Germline CDR1 and CDR2: SEHNR and FQNEAQ (reference sequence). CDR3 length equals 13 residues. The CDR3 coding sequence is TGTGCCAGCAGCGCGGGACAGGGGGCTGGCTACACCTTC. This gives the protein CASSAGQGAGYTF.

The rearrangement uses TRBV9 and TRBJ1-1; no definite D call. The germline gives CDR1 SGDLS, CDR2 YYNGEE. The CDR3 totals 14 residues. Trimming took off 0 bases at V and 7 bases at J, with 13 bases between the two ends. The CDR3, as DNA: TGTGCCAGCAGCGTAGTACCCCAGGCAAGTGAAGCTTTCTTT. Its protein product is CASSVVPQASEAFF.

This chain uses TRBV4-1 with TRBJ2-5; the D gene is possibly TRBD2 (5 bases). V lost 1 base and J lost 7, with 7 bases in between. The CDR3 spans 12 residues. CDR1 and CDR2 (germline): MGHRA, YSYEKL. Here the CDR3 reads CASSQAGGTQYF. The DNA of the CDR3 is TGCGCCAGCAGCCAAGCCGGAGGGACCCAGTACTTC.

On this clone itself: At the DNA level, this CDR3 is encoded by other sequences in the same sample as well. The V and J genes are TRBV27 and TRBJ1-1, with D uncertain. The V and J ends lost 5 bases and 1 base respectively, with 5 bases between them. Germline CDR1 reads MNHEY; CDR2 reads SMNVEV (reference sequence). This CDR3 comprises 12 residues. The CDR3 region has the DNA TGTGCCAGCAGTACCGGGAACACTGAAGCTTTCTTT. It translates to CASSTGNTEAFF.

There are a few counts of this clone. This chain connects TRBV5-1 to TRBJ2-7; TRBD1 matches 7 bases. In germline, CDR1 is SGHRS, CDR2 YFSETQ. Trimming at V came to 7 bases and at J to 9 bases, leaving 13 bases not matched to a gene. The CDR3 has 13 residues. This CDR3 reads CASARDSFGGQYF. The CDR3 nucleotides are TGCGCCAGCGCCCGGGACAGTTTTGGTGGGCAGTACTTC.

This rearrangement joins TRBV6-6 to TRBJ1-3, with D possibly TRBD1 on 6 matching bases. V was clipped by 2 bases and J by 0 bases, with 11 bases between them. This CDR3 is 16 amino acids long. The germline V gene encodes CDR1 MNHNY and CDR2 SVGAGI (reference sequence). The CDR3 DNA follows: TGTGCCAGCAGTTACGGACAGACCCTCTCTGGAAACACCATATATTTT. Its translation is CASSYGQTLSGNTIYF.

The rearrangement links TRBV19 to TRBJ2-3; D is perhaps TRBD2 (7 bases). V lost 10 bases and J 1 base, leaving 15 bases between the germline ends. Germline V gene lookup returns CDR1 LNHDA and CDR2 SQIVND (reference sequence). This CDR3 is built from 14 residues. This CDR3 reads CATSWGGGTDTQYF. The CDR3 region has the DNA TGTGCCACCTCATGGGGGGGCGGCACAGATACGCAGTATTTT.